Presented here are 8 T cell receptor beta chains from one specimen sequenced in a study of blood T cell repertoires in COVID-19. Profiled with immunoSEQ multiplex PCR; TCRdb holds only in-frame clones, not every one. The sample carries a few hundred thousand clones, around 89% recorded once. Sequenced input: PBMCs or T cells enriched from blood (not recorded which). Source of these receptors: a woman aged 18-29 years with acute COVID-19.

This sequence joins TRBV5-4 and TRBJ2-7; TRBD1 matches at 9 bases. The CDR3 is 14 residues long. Germline CDR1 SGHNT, CDR2 YYREEE (reference sequence). After removal of 3 bases from V and 6 bases from J, the junction contained 7 bases not matched to a gene. The CDR3 sequence: CASSSRDREGEQYF. Written as DNA, the CDR3 is TGTGCCAGCAGCTCCCGGGACAGGGAGGGCGAGCAGTACTTC.

The V call is TRBV14, the J call TRBJ2-1; D is ambiguous. Per the germline V gene, CDR1 is SGHDN and CDR2 is FVKESK. Trimming pared 0 bases from V and 5 bases from J, leaving 17 bases between. This CDR3 is 17 amino acids long. CDR3 sequence: CASSQEEVTPRHNEQFF. CDR3 nucleotide sequence: TGTGCCAGCAGCCAAGAAGAAGTGACTCCCAGACACAATGAGCAGTTCTTC. The whole variable domain, remainder taken from reference TRBV14 and TRBJ2-1, is EAGVTQFPSHSVIEKGQTVTLRCDPISGHDNLYWYRRVMGKEIKFLLHFVKESKQDESGMPNNRFLAERTGGTYSTLKVQPAELEDSGVYFCASSQEEVTPRHNEQFFGPGTRLTVL.

The table lists this clone with a count of one. The CDR3 loop reads CASRAPATGGYGYTF. The DNA of the CDR3 is TGTGCCAGCAGAGCCCCCGCGACAGGGGGCTATGGCTACACCTTC. This rearrangement joins TRBV27 to TRBJ1-2; 9 nucleotides line up with TRBD1. This CDR3 comprises 15 residues. Germline-derived CDR1 and CDR2 are MNHEY and SMNVEV (reference sequence). J lost 4 bases, V lost 6 bases, and 9 bases had no gene match.

The rearrangement links TRBV6-2 or TRBV6-3 to TRBJ2-5; tentatively, D is TRBD2 (5 bases). The V end was cut by 2 bases, the J end by 5 bases, with 12 bases between. Looked up from germline, CDR1 is MNHEY and CDR2 is SVGEGT. The CDR3 contains 14 residues. The CDR3 sequence: CASSYRKRDETQYF. The CDR3 nucleotides are TGTGCCAGCAGTTACAGGAAGAGGGATGAGACCCAGTACTTC.

This sequence joins TRBV3-1 (or the pseudogene TRBV3-2) and TRBJ1-2; 7 bases line up with TRBD1. V trimming: 4 bases; J trimming: 5 bases; junction bases outside the gene matches: 7. Germline V lookup: CDR1 LGHDT, CDR2 YNNKEL (reference sequence). The CDR3 spans 14 residues. As DNA, the CDR3 is TGTGCCAGCAGCCTACCGGGACAGTCTTATGGCTACACCTTC. It specifies CASSLPGQSYGYTF.

The chain couples TRBV30 to TRBJ2-5; D might be TRBD1 (6 bases). The CDR3 runs to 13 residues. V shed 4 bases and J shed 2 bases, with 11 bases lying between them. In germline, CDR1 is GTSNPN, CDR2 SVGIG (reference sequence). Here the CDR3 reads CAWTSGAQETQYF. The CDR3 DNA follows: TGTGCCTGGACATCAGGGGCGCAAGAGACCCAGTACTTC.

The rearrangement joins TRBV14 to TRBJ1-6; the D gene is possibly TRBD1 (6 bases). V gave up 4 bases and J gave up 4 bases, with 11 bases separating them. Germline V gene data show CDR1 as SGHDN and CDR2 as FVKESK. The CDR3 sequence is 15 residues long. The CDR3 bases are TGTGCCAGCAGCCCGCTACAGGGATATAATTCACCCCTCCACTTT. This encodes CASSPLQGYNSPLHF.

The rearrangement links TRBV7-6 to TRBJ2-7, with 7 bases identical to TRBD1. In germline, CDR1 is SGHVS, CDR2 FNYEAQ. The CDR3 is 16 residues long. With V trimmed by 5 bases and J by 2 bases, 12 bases remained unmatched. CDR3 in DNA: TGTGCCAGCAGCGCCCGTACCGGGACAGATACCTACGAGCAGTACTTC. The encoded protein is CASSARTGTDTYEQYF.